Listed below are T cell receptor beta chains from one sample, sequenced in a study of blood T cell repertoires in COVID-19. The repertoire was sequenced with immunoSEQ multiplex PCR; TCRdb's copy has only in-frame clones and lacks some. The profile shows approximately 200,000 clones, approximately 85% of them singletons. The sequencing input was PBMCs or T cells enriched from blood (not recorded which). These receptors originate from a woman in her twenties or thirties who had recovered from COVID-19. CDR3s include the opening cysteine and the closing phenylalanine or tryptophan. The D gene is left open where the match is weak. Not all rows give a size; the values are once, few, many and, for expanded clones, a class.

d_call j_call cdr3_length v_call clone_size cdr3_aa
- TRBJ1-6 16 TRBV6-6 once CASSYVGQAYNSPLHF
TRBD1 TRBJ2-1 15 TRBV20-1 - CSASKGQLTYNEQFF
TRBD1 TRBJ1-2 17 TRBV27 - CASSLSSSTGGAVGYTF
TRBD1 TRBJ1-4 16 TRBV7-9 - CASSHRDRGRGEKLFF
TRBD2 TRBJ2-1 12 TRBV29-1 - CSALLTSHEQFF
TRBD2 TRBJ2-1 17 TRBV7-8 few CASSLTSGGFSYNEQFF
- TRBJ1-1 14 TRBV19 - CASTLTGLYTEAFF
TRBD1 TRBJ1-3 14 TRBV7-9 - CASSADRVGNTIYF
TRBD1 TRBJ1-1 15 TRBV7-8 once CASSPRQGARTEAFF
- TRBJ2-2 15 TRBV6-5 - CASSYSPGDPGELFF
- TRBJ2-2 15 TRBV11-1 - CASSSSRVYSGELFF
TRBD1 TRBJ2-1 15 TRBV5-1 - CASSLTGFGRNEQFF
TRBD1 TRBJ1-1 16 TRBV7-9 once CASSIRTGIMNTEAFF
- TRBJ2-3 14 TRBV2 - CASRGGLITDTQYF
TRBD1 TRBJ1-5 18 TRBV7-9 - CASSLGTGFMGSNQPQHF
- TRBJ1-1 14 TRBV25-1 - CASSALGQNTEAFF
- TRBJ1-1 14 TRBV28 - CASSPDPRVTEAFF
- TRBJ2-7 16 TRBV2 - CASSEAAIRGSYEQYF
- TRBJ2-7 13 TRBV7-2 - CASSSGVGYEQYF
TRBD1 TRBJ2-3 13 TRBV28 - CASASGQLDTQYF
TRBD1 TRBJ1-6 15 TRBV18 few CASSPRTGDNSPLHF
- TRBJ2-1 14 TRBV5-1 - CASSLASFYNEQFF
- TRBJ2-1 12 TRBV27 few CASRGLGAEQFF
- TRBJ2-5 12 TRBV28 - CASGTGLETQYF
TRBD2 TRBJ2-3 15 TRBV6-4 - CASSPGTSGADTQYF
TRBD2 TRBJ2-2 13 TRBV7-3 - CASTISGAGELFF
TRBD1 TRBJ1-1 18 TRBV15 - CATSNPYPRTGLNTEAFF
TRBD1 TRBJ1-2 19 TRBV6-4 - CASRPDLSTPDRQKGGYTF
- TRBJ2-1 14 TRBV29-1 - CSVGLGEGGNEQFF
- TRBJ2-7 13 TRBV2 many CASTVADSYEQYF
- TRBJ2-3 15 TRBV27 once CASSFGGGGRSTQYF
- TRBJ1-5 15 TRBV28 few CASSLAGVGGQPQHF
TRBD2 TRBJ2-7 14 TRBV4-1 - CASSLRTSGYEQYF
- TRBJ1-4 18 TRBV28 - CASRRFGPQQGSGEKLFF
TRBD1 TRBJ1-2 14 TRBV27 - CASSLSGGGRGYTF
TRBD2 TRBJ2-7 16 TRBV4-1 - CASSQEPLGGAYEQYF
TRBD1 TRBJ2-5 17 TRBV3-1/TRBV3-2 - CASSLFARDRGRETQYF
- TRBJ1-1 12 TRBV3-1/TRBV3-2 - CASSRGNTEAFF
- TRBJ1-2 10 TRBV11-2 - CASQRGGYTF
- TRBJ1-5 13 TRBV18 - CASTRGTNQPQHF
- TRBJ1-2 13 TRBV28 - CASSLTGNYGYTF
- TRBJ2-6 13 TRBV29-1 many CSAGSPGANVLTF